This TCR beta chain was documented in a study of blood T cell repertoires in COVID-19 (dated by TCRdb to the early 2020s). As for the study more broadly: Samples covering the acute and convalescent phases of COVID-19 were provided by collaborators in the United States, Italy and Spain. The repertoires were released in a freely available public database meant as a resource for research on the immune response to SARS-CoV-2. Where HLA class I and class II types were available, the types were taken from metadata supplied by the sample provider, not from assay-based typing. Deeply sampled blood TCRbeta repertoires from subjects exposed to, actively infected with, or recovered from COVID-19 were included in the dataset. Samples were obtained from the ongoing ImmuneRACE study (first 160 participants) and from 1,254 subjects provided by 6 global collaborators. The sample metadata nearly always contained a de-identified subject ID, COVID-19 status, age in years and sex. The material from the prospective study consisted of cDNA or gDNA derived from T cells, B-cell-depleted T cells, or PBMCs.

The immunoSEQ Assay, a bias-controlled multiplex PCR, was used to amplify TCRbeta CDR3 regions from genomic DNA. In the original analysis: The number of nucleated cells in each sample was estimated from the amplification of reference gene primers within the assay. Sequence reads were collapsed and filtered to measure the absolute abundance of every unique TCRbeta CDR3 rearrangement. Productive Simpson clonality was computed per sample as the square root of Simpson's diversity index over productive rearrangements. The source is immuneACCESS, and TCRdb retained only in-frame sequences with V and J called. Part of the clones is not carried over; for the studies checked, unresolved V genes explain less than half of this, and the remainder is unexplained. That table furnishes V, J and clone size, whereas the DNA furnished D and trimming. The sample table holds approximately 300,000 clones, of which roughly 90% were seen once. The top ten hold 1.5% to 2% of the sample.

Note on this clone: Its antigen target is currently unknown. Within one base of it there is no much larger clone, and no base qualities were kept.

From its cysteine to its phenylalanine, the CDR3 spans 13 amino acids. The DNA shown is the 39-base CDR3, in frame from base 1. V loses 0 bases of germline sequence and J loses 8 bases, and the interval between the two ends is 5 bases. In the germline V gene, CDR1 corresponds to MNHEY and CDR2 to SVGAGI. In Seattle, one collaborating source enrolled patients while the infection was active and tracked those patients longitudinally over the course of disease. Whole blood was collected in K2EDTA tubes by collaborating institutions according to the institutions' own protocols. For TCRbeta analysis, collaborator samples were shipped as frozen whole blood, as isolated PBMCs, or as DNA extracted from either sample type. Summary of the overall study and its limitations: The quantity of clinical and demographic metadata differed by source and by participant and was supplied without curation.

Source material: peripheral blood. The receptor comes from a woman under 40 with COVID-19, enrolled during active disease. The chain employs TRBV6-5 and TRBJ1-6, with no confident D gene call. DNA sequence: TGTGCCAGCAGTTACTCCGGTGATTCACCCCTCCACTTT. This encodes CASSYSGDSPLHF.